This is a list of T cell receptor beta chains from one sample in a study of HIV-infected patients and healthy controls. TCRdb ran MiXCR on the 5' RACE reads and lists one entry per CDR3 protein. The table has 10,000 to 15,000 distinct CDR3 sequences, approximately 10% seen once; the top ten hold over 6%. Sequencing was performed on blood. The receptors originated from an adult in good health. Both conserved end residues are part of each CDR3. D genes are given only for firm matches. Part of the rows lack a size; the others show once, few, many or a class for expanded clones.

TRBJ2-1	medium-sized	14	TRBV12-3/TRBV12-4	NA	TGTGCCAGCAGCCCAACGATATCCGACGATGAGCAGTTCTTC	CASSPTISDDEQFF
TRBJ1-5	medium-sized	14	TRBV4-1	TRBD1	TGCGCCAGCAGCCAAGTTGAGGGGGCAGGCCCCCAGCATTTT	CASSQVEGAGPQHF
TRBJ2-1	medium-sized	12	TRBV3-1	NA	TGTGCCATTGGAAGCTCCTACAATGAGCAGTTCTTC	CAIGSSYNEQFF
TRBJ2-7	few	17	TRBV20-1	NA	TGCAGTGCTAGAGATAGCGCTAGCGCCGAAAGGCCCTACGAGCAGTACTTC	CSARDSASAERPYEQYF
TRBJ2-1	medium-sized	15	TRBV20-1	TRBD2	TGCAGTGCTAGACCCCCCGCGGGAGGGGGTAGCGAGCAGTTCTTC	CSARPPAGGGSEQFF
TRBJ1-4	few	14	TRBV7-2	NA	TGTGCCAGCAGCTTACTAGGCCCAGGCGAAAAACTGTTTTTT	CASSLLGPGEKLFF
TRBJ1-4	many	16	TRBV2	TRBD1	TGTGCCAGCAGTGAAGCGCTGACAGGGGAACATGAAAAACTGTTTTTT	CASSEALTGEHEKLFF
TRBJ2-7	NA	13	TRBV7-2	TRBD2	TGTGCCAGCAGCTTAAAGGGAGGGTCGGAGCAGTACTTC	CASSLKGGSEQYF
TRBJ2-1	NA	12	TRBV30	TRBD2	TGTGCCTGGAGTAACGGACTAGCGGAGCAGTTCTTC	CAWSNGLAEQFF
TRBJ2-5	medium-sized	13	TRBV25-1	NA	TGTGCCAGCAGTGTCGCAGGAAAAGAGACCCAGTACTTC	CASSVAGKETQYF
TRBJ2-1	NA	14	TRBV28	NA	TGTGCCAGCAGTTCTCACAGCTACTCCTACGAGCAGTTCTTC	CASSSHSYSYEQFF
TRBJ2-7	few	16	TRBV15	NA	TGTGCCACCAGCAGAGGAAGAGGAGCGTCCTCCTACGAGCAGTACTTC	CATSRGRGASSYEQYF
TRBJ2-7	medium-sized	14	TRBV28	TRBD1	TGTGCCAGCAGTCGACCAGGGGGTGGTAGCGAGCAGTACTTC	CASSRPGGGSEQYF
TRBJ2-6	medium-sized	16	TRBV28	NA	TGTGCCAGCAGTGAGGGGGGTCCCGGTGGGGCCAACGTCCTGACTTTC	CASSEGGPGGANVLTF
TRBJ1-2	NA	14	TRBV29-1	NA	TGCAGCGTTGACGCCTCGGGGGCAAACTATGGCTACACCTTC	CSVDASGANYGYTF
TRBJ2-5	medium-sized	14	TRBV5-5	NA	TGTGCCAGCAGCTTTTGGCAAATACAAGAGACCCAGTACTTC	CASSFWQIQETQYF
TRBJ2-3	many	16	TRBV6-5	NA	TGTGCCAGCAGTACCCTAGGCGCGGGGAGCACAGATACGCAGTATTTT	CASSTLGAGSTDTQYF
TRBJ2-2	NA	12	TRBV20-1	NA	TGCAGTGCTAGAGTGGGGACCGGGGAGCTGTTTTTT	CSARVGTGELFF
TRBJ1-4	medium-sized	13	TRBV10-3	NA	TGTGCCATCAGGGGGGACGGTAATGAAAAACTGTTTTTT	CAIRGDGNEKLFF
TRBJ2-4	once	14	TRBV18	NA	TGTGCCAGCCGCACAGGGGAGGGCAAAAACATTCAGTACTTC	CASRTGEGKNIQYF
TRBJ2-3	medium-sized	15	TRBV7-2	NA	TGTGCCAGCAGCTTAGCGGGTATAAGCACAGATACGCAGTATTTT	CASSLAGISTDTQYF
TRBJ1-4	many	15	TRBV12-3/TRBV12-4	NA	TGTGCCAGCAGTTTAGCGCCCTCGGGGACTGAAAAACTGTTTTTT	CASSLAPSGTEKLFF
TRBJ1-2	many	15	TRBV3-1	NA	TGTGCCAGCAGCCGCGACGTCGGCCGGGTCAATGGCTACACCTTC	CASSRDVGRVNGYTF
TRBJ2-3	few	13	TRBV18	NA	TGTGCCAGCTCACAAGGCAGGAGAGATACGCAGTATTTT	CASSQGRRDTQYF
TRBJ2-4	many	15	TRBV4-2	NA	TGTGCCAGCAGCCATGACGGTTCAGCCAAAAACATTCAGTACTTC	CASSHDGSAKNIQYF
TRBJ2-3	NA	15	TRBV12-3/TRBV12-4	NA	TGTGCCAGCAGCCCGCCGGACTGGTACACAGATACGCAGTATTTT	CASSPPDWYTDTQYF
TRBJ1-4	many	15	TRBV27	NA	TGTGCCAGCAGTTTGATTGCGAGCCACAATGAAAAACTGTTTTTT	CASSLIASHNEKLFF
TRBJ2-7	NA	15	TRBV29-1	TRBD2	TGCAGCGTTGGGAGCGGGGGGTTGAGCTCCTACGAGCAGTACTTC	CSVGSGGLSSYEQYF
TRBJ2-1	medium-sized	15	TRBV5-1	TRBD2	TGCGCCAGCACCCCTCTGGCGGGAGGGCCCCATGAGCAGTTCTTC	CASTPLAGGPHEQFF
TRBJ2-2	medium-sized	16	TRBV5-1	NA	TGCGCCAGCAGCTTGGACAGCCGGTCGAACACCGGGGAGCTGTTTTTT	CASSLDSRSNTGELFF
TRBJ1-4	many	13	TRBV29-1	NA	TGCAGCGTTTCAGAAGGTGTCATAGGAAAACTGTTTTTT	CSVSEGVIGKLFF
TRBJ1-4	many	15	TRBV4-1	TRBD1	TGCGCCAGCAGCCTAGCAGGGGGGACTAATGAAAAACTGTTTTTT	CASSLAGGTNEKLFF
TRBJ1-1	NA	12	TRBV6-5	NA	TGTGCCAGCAGTCCCGGGGGAGGTGAAGCTTTCTTT	CASSPGGGEAFF
TRBJ1-3	once	15	TRBV9	TRBD1	TGTGCCAGCAGCGCCCAACAGGGGGCTGGAAACACCATATATTTT	CASSAQQGAGNTIYF
TRBJ2-2	medium-sized	13	TRBV27	NA	TGTGCCAGCAGTACAGGGAGGGGTGGGGAGCTGTTTTTT	CASSTGRGGELFF
TRBJ1-5	many	13	TRBV28	NA	TGTGCCAGCAGTCCGCGGCAGTATCAGCCCCAGCATTTT	CASSPRQYQPQHF
TRBJ2-5	many	13	TRBV2	NA	TGTGCCGGATCGGAGGAGGAAGAAGAGACCCAGTACTTC	CAGSEEEEETQYF
TRBJ1-4	many	15	TRBV11-2	NA	TGTGCCAGCAGCTTAACTAAGGCTTTTAATGAAAAACTGTTTTTT	CASSLTKAFNEKLFF
TRBJ1-5	NA	16	TRBV4-1	NA	TGCGCCAGCAGCCAAGAAAGTAAGGGTTCTGTCATGCCCCAGCATTTT	CASSQESKGSVMPQHF
TRBJ1-1	many	13	TRBV7-9	NA	TGTGCCAGCAGTATCCAGGAGAACACTGAAGCTTTCTTT	CASSIQENTEAFF
TRBJ2-5	once	16	TRBV7-2	TRBD2	TGTGCCAGCAGCTTAAGGACTAGCGGGTCCCAAGAGACCCAGTACTTC	CASSLRTSGSQETQYF
TRBJ2-7	medium-sized	15	TRBV10-3	TRBD2	TGTGCCATCAGTGAGTCGGCGGGAGGGCCCCACGAGCAGTACTTC	CAISESAGGPHEQYF
TRBJ2-3	NA	14	TRBV20-1	TRBD2	TGCAGTGCCCACAAGCGGGAGGGCACAGATACGCAGTATTTT	CSAHKREGTDTQYF
TRBJ2-5	few	15	TRBV11-2	NA	TGTGCCAGCAGCTTAGAAGGTCTTTCGTTAGAGACCCAGTACTTC	CASSLEGLSLETQYF
TRBJ1-3	many	14	TRBV6-5	NA	TGTGCCAGCAGTTCCTCTTCTGTAGGAAACACCATATATTTT	CASSSSSVGNTIYF
TRBJ2-3	NA	16	TRBV12-3/TRBV12-4	TRBD2	TGTGCCAGCAGTTTATACAGCGGGAGGTCCACAGATACGCAGTATTTT	CASSLYSGRSTDTQYF
TRBJ2-3	few	16	TRBV3-1	NA	TGTGCCAGCAGCCAAGAACCAGCGGATAGCACAGATACGCAGTATTTT	CASSQEPADSTDTQYF
TRBJ2-7	few	16	TRBV7-2	TRBD1	TGTGCCAGCAGCCAATGGGGACAGGGGGCCTCCTACGAGCAGTACTTC	CASSQWGQGASYEQYF
TRBJ2-1	medium-sized	13	TRBV7-2	NA	TGTGCCAGCAAGAGCGGTCTAAACAATGAGCAGTTCTTC	CASKSGLNNEQFF
TRBJ2-1	medium-sized	13	TRBV24-1	NA	TGTGCCACCAGACCTTCTGGCCAGACAAGACAGTTCTTC	CATRPSGQTRQFF